Sequencing of this T cell receptor (beta chain) was carried out in a study of cytotoxic CD8 clonotypes in ibrutinib-treated CLL. Whole-study results and caveats: Public clonotypes (which were uncommon) either contracted or remained stable on treatment.

As regards this clone: Its antigen remains unknown.

The assay was immunoSEQ multiplex PCR, and TCRdb's table has in-frame clones only and misses some. The sample includes roughly 200,000 clones, over 60% of them seen just once. Specimen: PBMCs, collected after 24 months of ibrutinib treatment. The TCR comes from a human donor with chronic lymphocytic leukemia.

CDR3 DNA sequence: TGTGCCAGCAGCGGGCAGGGTGGGCGTAACACCGGGGAGCTGTTTTTT. Amino acid sequence: CASSGQGGRNTGELFF. This chain uses TRBV7-8 with TRBJ2-2; D may be TRBD1 (5 bases). This CDR3 is 16 amino acids long. Germline V gene lookup returns CDR1 SGHVS and CDR2 FQNEAQ. Between the trimmed V and J ends, which lost 5 bases and 2 bases, there was a span of 15 bases.